This T cell receptor (beta chain) was recorded in a study of vaccination and CD4 T cells after COVID-19. Described treatment: 10-day PBMC culture with coronavirus spike peptide pools or control peptides (ViraFEST assay). This clonotype has only one observation. Its specificity is unknown. An Oncomine TCR Beta short-read assay was used to sequence the DNA from cultured CD4+ T cells. TCRdb re-analysed the PCR reads in MiXCR, keeping a single row per CDR3 protein. The sample lists over 9,000 distinct CDR3 sequences; roughly half were seen once. The clonotype was recovered from a human donor who had recovered from COVID-19. The sequenced material came from CD4+ T cells from blood, cultured in vitro.

For the CDR3, the DNA is TGTGCCAGCAGTCCGGACTGGGCGAACACCGGGGAGCTGTTTTTT. Amino acids: CASSPDWANTGELFF. The chain employs TRBV7-9 and TRBJ2-2, with a weak D call TRBD2 (5 bases). CDR3 length equals 15 residues. V was clipped by 6 bases and J by 0 bases, with 11 bases between them. Germline V lookup: CDR1 SEHNR, CDR2 FQNEAQ (reference sequence).